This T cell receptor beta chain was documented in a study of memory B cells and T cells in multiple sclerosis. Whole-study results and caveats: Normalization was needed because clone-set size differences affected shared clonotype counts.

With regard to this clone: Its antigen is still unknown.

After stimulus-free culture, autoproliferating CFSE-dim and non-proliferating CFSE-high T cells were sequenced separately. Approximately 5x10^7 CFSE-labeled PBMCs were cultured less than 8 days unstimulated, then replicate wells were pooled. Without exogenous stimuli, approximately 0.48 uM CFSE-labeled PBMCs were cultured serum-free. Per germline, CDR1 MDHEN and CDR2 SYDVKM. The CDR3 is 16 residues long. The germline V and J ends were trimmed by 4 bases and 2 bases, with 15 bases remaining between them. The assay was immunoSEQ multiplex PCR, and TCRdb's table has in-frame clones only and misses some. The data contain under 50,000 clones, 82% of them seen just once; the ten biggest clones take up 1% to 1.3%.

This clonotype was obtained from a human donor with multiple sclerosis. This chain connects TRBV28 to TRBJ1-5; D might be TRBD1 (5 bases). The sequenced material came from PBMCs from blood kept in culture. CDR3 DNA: TGTGCCAGCAGTTGGCGGGGGAGCTTTGGCAATCAGCCCCAGCATTTT. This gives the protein CASSWRGSFGNQPQHF.